Listed below are T cell receptor beta chains from one sample, sequenced in a study of prognosis after radiotherapy for stage I lung cancer. TCRdb fed the multiplex PCR reads into MiXCR, producing one record per CDR3 protein. The profile covers 45,000 to 60,000 distinct CDR3 sequences, with approximately 35% appearing a single time and roughly 10% taken by the ten largest. The specimen was PBMCs, collected before or after stereotactic body radiation therapy (not recorded which). These receptors all come from a donor of 50 years or more with non-small cell lung cancer. The CDR3 runs from the conserved cysteine through the conserved F or W. A D gene is named only where the DNA matches it firmly. Expanded clones get a size class; other rows say once, few or many, or leave the size out.

clone size: -
D gene: -
V gene: TRBV6-1
CDR3 length: 14
J gene: TRBJ2-3
CDR3 DNA: TGTGCCAGCACCAGGGTGGGAGACCTGGGTACGCAGTATTTT
CDR3 protein: CASTRVGDLGTQYF

clone size: -
D gene: -
V gene: TRBV6-5
CDR3 length: 14
J gene: TRBJ1-6
CDR3 DNA: TGTGCCAGCAGTTACTCCCGGTCCAATTCACCCCTCCACTTT
CDR3 protein: CASSYSRSNSPLHF

clone size: many
D gene: TRBD2
V gene: TRBV7-8
CDR3 length: 18
J gene: TRBJ2-1
CDR3 DNA: TGTGCCAGCAGCTTAGTTGGCTTGACTAGCGGGAGGAGGAGTGAGCAGTTCTTC
CDR3 protein: CASSLVGLTSGRRSEQFF

clone size: -
D gene: -
V gene: TRBV5-1
CDR3 length: 15
J gene: TRBJ2-7
CDR3 DNA: TGCGCCAGCAGCCCCGGACAGCCTGGTTCCTACGAGCAGTACTTC
CDR3 protein: CASSPGQPGSYEQYF

clone size: many
D gene: TRBD1
V gene: TRBV30
CDR3 length: 14
J gene: TRBJ1-5
CDR3 DNA: TGTGCCTGGAGTTCAGGGGGGCTCAATCAGCCCCAGCATTTT
CDR3 protein: CAWSSGGLNQPQHF

clone size: many
D gene: TRBD1
V gene: TRBV2
CDR3 length: 13
J gene: TRBJ1-5
CDR3 DNA: TGTGCCAGCAGCCTCAGGGGGAGTGGGACCCAGCATTTT
CDR3 protein: CASSLRGSGTQHF

clone size: -
D gene: TRBD2
V gene: TRBV2
CDR3 length: 15
J gene: TRBJ2-7
CDR3 DNA: TGTGCCAGCAGCTCCATGCTAGAGGGAGGGAGCGAGCAGTACTTC
CDR3 protein: CASSSMLEGGSEQYF

clone size: -
D gene: -
V gene: TRBV28
CDR3 length: 19
J gene: TRBJ1-3
CDR3 DNA: TGTGCCAGCATGATAAATGCCTTCCGCGGGGGGACCACTGGAAACACCATATATTTT
CDR3 protein: CASMINAFRGGTTGNTIYF

clone size: many
D gene: -
V gene: TRBV5-1
CDR3 length: 15
J gene: TRBJ2-3
CDR3 DNA: TGCGCCAGCAGCTTGGATCCCGGTAGCACAGATACGCAGTATTTT
CDR3 protein: CASSLDPGSTDTQYF

clone size: -
D gene: -
V gene: TRBV20-1
CDR3 length: 17
J gene: TRBJ2-7
CDR3 DNA: TGCAGTGCTAGAGATACCTGCTGGGGGGGCAACTCCTACGAGCGGTACTTC
CDR3 protein: CSARDTCWGGNSYERYF

clone size: many
D gene: TRBD1
V gene: TRBV2
CDR3 length: 14
J gene: TRBJ1-4
CDR3 DNA: TGTGCCAGCAGTGTCAACAGGGGGAATGAAAAACTGTTTTTT
CDR3 protein: CASSVNRGNEKLFF

clone size: many
D gene: -
V gene: TRBV19
CDR3 length: 13
J gene: TRBJ1-5
CDR3 DNA: TGTGCCAGTAGTCTCGCGAGCAATCAGCCCCAGCATTTT
CDR3 protein: CASSLASNQPQHF

clone size: -
D gene: TRBD1
V gene: TRBV28
CDR3 length: 14
J gene: TRBJ1-2
CDR3 DNA: TGTGCCAGCAGGGGTACCGGGACAGGGTATGGCTACACCTTC
CDR3 protein: CASRGTGTGYGYTF

clone size: many
D gene: -
V gene: TRBV6-1
CDR3 length: 12
J gene: TRBJ2-1
CDR3 DNA: TGTGCCAGCAGTAGCGCGTACAATGAGCAGTTCTTC
CDR3 protein: CASSSAYNEQFF

clone size: many
D gene: -
V gene: TRBV12-3/TRBV12-4
CDR3 length: 13
J gene: TRBJ2-2
CDR3 DNA: TGTGCCAGCAAGGGACCACACACCGGGGAGCTGTTTTTT
CDR3 protein: CASKGPHTGELFF

clone size: many
D gene: -
V gene: TRBV10-3
CDR3 length: 15
J gene: TRBJ2-1
CDR3 DNA: TGTGCCATCAGTGAGCCTACGGGGGTCTACAATGAGCAGTTCTTC
CDR3 protein: CAISEPTGVYNEQFF

clone size: -
D gene: -
V gene: TRBV30
CDR3 length: 14
J gene: TRBJ2-3
CDR3 DNA: TGCGCCTGTAGTGTAAGTAGAACCACAGATACGCAGTATTTT
CDR3 protein: CACSVSRTTDTQYF

clone size: many
D gene: -
V gene: TRBV15
CDR3 length: 16
J gene: TRBJ2-1
CDR3 DNA: TGTGCCACCAATTTCAGGGGGGGAGCTGCATACAATGAGCAGTTCTTC
CDR3 protein: CATNFRGGAAYNEQFF